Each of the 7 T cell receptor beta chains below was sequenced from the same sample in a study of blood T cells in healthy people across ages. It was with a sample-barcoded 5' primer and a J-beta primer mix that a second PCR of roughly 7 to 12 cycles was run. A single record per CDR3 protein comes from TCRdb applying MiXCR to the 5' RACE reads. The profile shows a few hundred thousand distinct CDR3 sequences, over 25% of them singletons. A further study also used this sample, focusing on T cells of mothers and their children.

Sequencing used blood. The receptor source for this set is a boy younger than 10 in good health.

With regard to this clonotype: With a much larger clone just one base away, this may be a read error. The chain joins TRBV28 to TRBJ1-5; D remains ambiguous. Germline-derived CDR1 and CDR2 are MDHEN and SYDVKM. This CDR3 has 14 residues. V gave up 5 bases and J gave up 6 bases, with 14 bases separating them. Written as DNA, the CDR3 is TGTGCCAGCAGTCCATACGAGGTCGGTCAGCCCCAGCATTTT. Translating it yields CASSPYEVGQPQHF.

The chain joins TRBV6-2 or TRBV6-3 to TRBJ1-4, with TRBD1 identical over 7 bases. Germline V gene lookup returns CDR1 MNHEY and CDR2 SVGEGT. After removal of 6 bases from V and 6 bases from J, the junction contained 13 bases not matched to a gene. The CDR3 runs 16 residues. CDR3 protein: CASSPDRDGRDEKLFF. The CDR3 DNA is TGTGCCAGCAGCCCCGACAGGGATGGACGTGATGAAAAACTGTTTTTT.

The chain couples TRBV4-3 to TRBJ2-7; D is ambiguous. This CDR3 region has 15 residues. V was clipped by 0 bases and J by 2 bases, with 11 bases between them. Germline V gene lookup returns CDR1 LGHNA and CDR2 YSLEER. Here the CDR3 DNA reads TGCGCCAGCAGCCAAGATCAAGGGCGAACCTACGAGCAGTACTTC. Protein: CASSQDQGRTYEQYF.

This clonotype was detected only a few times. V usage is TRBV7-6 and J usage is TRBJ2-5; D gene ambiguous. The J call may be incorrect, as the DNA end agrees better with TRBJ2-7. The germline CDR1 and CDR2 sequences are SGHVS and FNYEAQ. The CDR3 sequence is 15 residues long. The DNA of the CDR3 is TGTGCCAGCAGCTTAGGGGCCGACTCTTCCTACGAGCAGTACTTC. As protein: CASSLGADSSYEQYF.

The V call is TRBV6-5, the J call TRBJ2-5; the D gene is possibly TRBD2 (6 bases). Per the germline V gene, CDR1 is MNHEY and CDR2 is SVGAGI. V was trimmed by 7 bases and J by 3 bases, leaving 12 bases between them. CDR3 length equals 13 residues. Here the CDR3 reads CASIGLPEETQYF. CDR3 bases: TGTGCCAGCATCGGACTACCTGAAGAGACCCAGTACTTC.

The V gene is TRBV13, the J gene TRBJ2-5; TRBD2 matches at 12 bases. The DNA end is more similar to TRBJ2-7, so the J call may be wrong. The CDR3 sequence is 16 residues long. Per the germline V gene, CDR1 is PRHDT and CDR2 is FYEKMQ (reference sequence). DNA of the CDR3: TGTGCCAGCAGCTCCCTAGCGGGAGGGCAGTCCTACGAGCAGTACTTC. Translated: CASSSLAGGQSYEQYF.

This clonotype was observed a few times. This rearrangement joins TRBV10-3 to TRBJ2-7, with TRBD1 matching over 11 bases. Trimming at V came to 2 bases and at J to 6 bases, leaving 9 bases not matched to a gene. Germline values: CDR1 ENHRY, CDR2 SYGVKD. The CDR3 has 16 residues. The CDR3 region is CAISEVRTGGPLEQYF. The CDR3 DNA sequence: TGTGCCATCAGTGAGGTCCGGACAGGGGGCCCCCTCGAGCAGTACTTC.